This T cell receptor (beta chain) was captured by sequencing in a study of T cell clonotyping in hematopoietic cell transplantation. There are 17 residues in the CDR3. Germline values: CDR1 MNHNS, CDR2 SASEGT. V was shortened by 3 bases and J by 5 bases, with 17 bases between the two germline ends. Data came from immunoSEQ multiplex PCR; TCRdb stores just in-frame clones and leaves some out. The sample records 13,000 or so clones, roughly 92% being singletons. Blood collection times were about day -28 and days 30, 100, 180 posttransplant. This receptor was obtained from a female patient between 50 and 60 years old who had an allogeneic stem cell transplant from an unrelated donor, so the T cells may come from the graft donor. Some clones in this sample may be carry-over from other donors' samples. Material: PBMCs, obtained 100 days after allogeneic stem cell transplant. The chain combines TRBV6-1 with TRBJ2-6; unclear D gene. CDR3 protein: CASSETYAQSRANVLTF. The CDR3 DNA reads as TGTGCCAGCAGTGAGACCTATGCACAAAGTCGGGCCAACGTCCTGACTTTC.